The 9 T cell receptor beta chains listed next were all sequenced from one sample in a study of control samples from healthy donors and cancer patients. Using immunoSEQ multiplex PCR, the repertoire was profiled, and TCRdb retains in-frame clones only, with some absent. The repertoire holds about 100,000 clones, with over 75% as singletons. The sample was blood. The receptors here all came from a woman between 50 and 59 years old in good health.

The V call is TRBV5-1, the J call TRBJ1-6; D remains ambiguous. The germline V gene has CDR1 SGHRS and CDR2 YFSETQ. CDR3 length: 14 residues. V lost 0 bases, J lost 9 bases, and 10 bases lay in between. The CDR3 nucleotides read TGCGCCAGCAGCTTGGAAACAAACGGTTCACCCCTCCACTTT. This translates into CASSLETNGSPLHF.

Here the CDR3 reads CAWSVWDWIREGYGYTF. The CDR3 nucleotides read TGTGCCTGGAGTGTCTGGGATTGGATCAGGGAAGGTTATGGCTACACCTTC. The rearrangement joins TRBV30 to TRBJ1-2, with D possibly being TRBD1 (5 bases). Germline loops: CDR1 GTSNPN, CDR2 SVGIG (reference sequence). The V end was cut by 0 bases, the J end by 5 bases, with 22 bases between. The CDR3 sequence is 17 residues long.

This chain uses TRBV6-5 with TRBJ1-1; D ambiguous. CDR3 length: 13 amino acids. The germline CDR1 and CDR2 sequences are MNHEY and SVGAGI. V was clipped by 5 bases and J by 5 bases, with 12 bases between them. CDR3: CASSRALGTEAFF. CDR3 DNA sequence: TGTGCCAGCAGTCGAGCCCTGGGGACTGAAGCTTTCTTT.

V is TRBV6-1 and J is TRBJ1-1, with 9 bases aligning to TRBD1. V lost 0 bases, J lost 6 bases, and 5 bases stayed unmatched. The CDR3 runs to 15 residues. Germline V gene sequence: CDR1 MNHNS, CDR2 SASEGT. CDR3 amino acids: CASSEATGGEAEAFF. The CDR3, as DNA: TGTGCCAGCAGTGAAGCAACAGGGGGCGAGGCTGAAGCTTTCTTT.

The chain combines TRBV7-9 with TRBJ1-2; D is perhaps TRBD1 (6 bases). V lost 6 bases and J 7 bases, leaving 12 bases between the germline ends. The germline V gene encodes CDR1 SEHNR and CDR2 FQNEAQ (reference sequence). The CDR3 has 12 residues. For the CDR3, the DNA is TGTGCCAGCAGAACAGGGCGAGGTGGCTACACCTTC. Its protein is CASRTGRGGYTF.

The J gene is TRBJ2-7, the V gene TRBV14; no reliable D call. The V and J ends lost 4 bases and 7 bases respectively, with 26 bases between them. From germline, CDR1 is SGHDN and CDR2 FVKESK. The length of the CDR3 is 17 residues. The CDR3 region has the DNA TGTGCCAGCAGCCCTGGTGTAGCCCAACGAGCCATCGCGGAGCAGTACTTC. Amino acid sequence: CASSPGVAQRAIAEQYF.

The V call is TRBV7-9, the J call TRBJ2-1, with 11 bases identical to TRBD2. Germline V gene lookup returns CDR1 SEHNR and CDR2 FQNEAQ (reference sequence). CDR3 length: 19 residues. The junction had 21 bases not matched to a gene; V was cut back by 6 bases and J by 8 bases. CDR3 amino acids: CASSLAVAGGLGAPDEQFF. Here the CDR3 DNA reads TGTGCCAGCAGTCTAGCGGTAGCGGGAGGGCTGGGTGCCCCCGATGAGCAGTTCTTC. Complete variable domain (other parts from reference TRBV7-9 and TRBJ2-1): DTGVSQNPRHKITKRGQNVTFRCDPISEHNRLYWYRQTLGQGPEFLTYFQNEAQLEKSRLLSDRFSAERPKGSFSTLEIQRTEQGDSAMYLCASSLAVAGGLGAPDEQFFGPGTRLTVL.

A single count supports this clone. The CDR3 DNA reads as TGCAGCGTTCTCAGGGAGGTGGGCCAGCCCCAGCATTTT. It yields the protein CSVLREVGQPQHF. The chain has TRBV29-1 and TRBJ1-5; a weak D match, TRBD1 (5 bases). The length of the CDR3 is 13 residues. Germline-derived CDR1 and CDR2 are SQVTM and ANQGSEA. V lost 5 bases and J 7 bases, leaving 15 bases between the germline ends.

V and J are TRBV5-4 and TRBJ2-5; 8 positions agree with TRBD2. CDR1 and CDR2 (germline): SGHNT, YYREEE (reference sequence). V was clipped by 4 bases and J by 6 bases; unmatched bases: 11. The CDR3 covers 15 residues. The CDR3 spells CASSPLREAPKTQYF. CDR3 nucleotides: TGTGCCAGCAGCCCCCTGCGGGAGGCTCCCAAGACCCAGTACTTC.